The 2 T cell receptor beta chains below all came from one sample that was sequenced in a study of Graves' ophthalmopathy and Graves' hyperthyroidism. Investigators amplified TCR beta CDR3 regions from RNA transcripts. Scientists carried out first-round RT-PCR using HTBI primers and then a second-round multiplex PCR. MiXCR, run by TCRdb on the multiplex PCR reads, gives a single entry per CDR3 protein. The table shows about 210,000 distinct CDR3 sequences, with approximately 29% occurring only once. Sample: peripheral blood. These receptors all stem from a man between 50 and 59 years old with Graves' ophthalmopathy.

This clonotype was observed at least ten times. This chain connects TRBV2 to TRBJ2-2; D not resolved. The germline gives CDR1 SNHLY, CDR2 FYNNEI. This CDR3 region has 16 residues. V was pared by 8 bases and J by 6 bases, with 22 bases between. This CDR3 is CASQNPITRTSGELFF. As DNA, the CDR3 is TGTGCCAGCCAAAACCCCATAACTCGAACATCCGGGGAGCTGTTTTTT.

This clonotype came up many times. The genes are TRBV10-3 and TRBJ2-2; 12 bases line up with TRBD2. The J segment lost 7 bases and the V segment lost 6 bases, leaving 6 bases of the junction unmatched. Germline CDR1 and CDR2: ENHRY and SYGVKD. The CDR3 has 15 amino acids. CDR3 region: CAISRLAGVGGELFF. DNA of the CDR3: TGTGCCATCAGCCGACTAGCGGGAGTTGGCGGGGAGCTGTTTTTT.